The 29 T cell receptor beta chains below come from one sample, sequenced in a study of shared clonotypes between healthy human individuals. Repertoires were generated with immunoSEQ multiplex PCR, while TCRdb's copy carries only in-frame clones and drops some. There are about 2.3 million clones in the sample; less than 95% occur only once, and 0.3% to 0.4% lies in the top ten. Sample: naive CD4+ T cells from PBMCs. Subset meaning: CD45RA+ positively selected. The receptors shown here come from a man younger than 35 in good health. Some clones in this sample may be carry-over from other donors' samples.

The chain uses TRBV19 and TRBJ2-3; 7 bases are shared with TRBD1. Germline V lookup: CDR1 LNHDA, CDR2 SQIVND (reference sequence). With 8 bases clipped from V and 3 bases from J, the junction kept 5 bases outside the gene matches. This CDR3 is built from 13 residues. The CDR3 DNA reads TGTGCCAGTCTGAAGACAGGGACAGATACGCAGTATTTT. Amino acids: CASLKTGTDTQYF.

This rearrangement joins TRBV28 to TRBJ1-4, with TRBD1 identical over 11 bases. The V gene's germline CDR1 is MDHEN and CDR2 SYDVKM. This CDR3 has 16 amino acids. The V and J ends lost 2 bases and 13 bases, in that order; junction bases with no gene match: 12. The CDR3 loop reads CASSLPGTGGPGRLFF. In DNA form, the CDR3 reads TGTGCCAGCAGTTTACCTGGGACAGGGGGTCCGGGGAGACTGTTTTTT.

This chain uses TRBV7-2 with TRBJ2-7, with D possibly matching TRBD2 (6 bases). The germline V gene has CDR1 SGHTA and CDR2 FQGNSA. The CDR3 has 14 amino acids. V gave up 2 bases and J gave up 3 bases, with 11 bases separating them. CDR3 sequence (DNA): TGTGCCAGCAGCTTAACCGGACTACACTACGAGCAGTACTTC. It codes for CASSLTGLHYEQYF.

The chain joins TRBV11-2 to TRBJ2-5; 15 bases align to TRBD2. Trimming took 1 base from V and 5 from J; bases not matched to a gene: 5. Germline V gene sequence: CDR1 SGHAT, CDR2 FQNNGV. CDR3 length equals 17 residues. CDR3 residues: CASSLGRGLAGGETQYF. The CDR3 nucleotides are TGTGCCAGCAGCTTAGGGCGTGGACTAGCGGGGGGGGAGACCCAGTACTTC.

The chain couples TRBV19 to TRBJ2-1, with D hard to call. Looked up from germline, CDR1 is LNHDA and CDR2 is SQIVND (reference sequence). The V end lost 9 bases, the J end lost 0 bases, and 12 bases lay between the germline ends. This CDR3 has 14 residues. The DNA for the CDR3 is TGTGCCAGCGGCCGCGGCAGCTCCTACAATGAGCAGTTCTTC. Amino acid sequence: CASGRGSSYNEQFF. The whole variable domain, filled in from reference TRBV19 and TRBJ2-1, reads DGGITQSPKYLFRKEGQNVTLSCEQNLNHDAMYWYRQDPGQGLRLIYYSQIVNDFQKGDIAEGYSVSREKKESFPLTVTSAQKNPTAFYLCASGRGSSYNEQFFGPGTRLTVL.

The chain recombines TRBV11-3 with TRBJ2-3; 11 nucleotides align to TRBD1. CDR1 SGHNT and CDR2 YENEEA come from the germline V gene. V shed 5 bases and J 4 bases; nucleotides not matched to a gene: 11. CDR3 length equals 17 residues. The CDR3 reads CASSLGSWDRGADTQYF. The CDR3 DNA is TGTGCCAGCAGCCTGGGTTCGTGGGACAGGGGGGCAGATACGCAGTATTTT.

J is TRBJ2-1 and V is TRBV10-3, with unresolved D. The V and J ends lost 8 bases and 5 bases respectively, with 13 bases between them. Per the germline V gene, CDR1 is ENHRY and CDR2 is SYGVKD. The CDR3 totals 13 residues. CDR3: CAIRLDRNNEQFF. The CDR3 DNA follows: TGTGCCATCCGATTGGACCGAAACAATGAGCAGTTCTTC.

This rearrangement joins TRBV11-2 to TRBJ1-1; D is perhaps TRBD1 (6 bases). The CDR3 length is 17 residues. CDR1 and CDR2 from the germline V gene are SGHAT and FQNNGV. With 5 bases removed from V and 1 base from J, the gap between germline ends came to 20 bases. The CDR3 DNA reads as TGTGCCAGCAGCCCCCTCCCAGGGGTGGACCCGAACACTGAAGCTTTCTTT. Residues: CASSPLPGVDPNTEAFF.

V gene TRBV29-1 combines with J gene TRBJ2-5; a possible D gene is TRBD1 (5 bases). The germline V gene has CDR1 SQVTM and CDR2 ANQGSEA. Between the trimmed V and J ends, which lost 4 bases and 5 bases, there was a span of 20 bases. The CDR3 has 15 amino acids. The CDR3 spells CSVGALKGLRETQYF. The DNA for the CDR3 is TGCAGCGTTGGAGCCCTTAAGGGGCTGAGGGAGACCCAGTACTTC.

The chain carries TRBV18 and TRBJ2-7; D gene uncertain. V dropped 6 bases and J dropped 1 base, with 10 bases sitting between them. The CDR3 consists of 13 residues. CDR1 and CDR2 from the germline V gene are KGHSH and LQKENI. The CDR3 is CASSPNYSYEQYF. In nucleotides, the CDR3 is TGTGCCAGCTCCCCCAACTATTCCTACGAGCAGTACTTC.

V and J are TRBV2 and TRBJ1-5; D is undetermined. Germline lookup yields CDR1 SNHLY and CDR2 FYNNEI. Trimming took 3 bases from V and 3 from J, leaving 12 bases between them. The CDR3 has 15 amino acids. This CDR3 is CASSDGGNDNQPQHF. CDR3 DNA: TGTGCCAGCAGTGACGGCGGGAACGACAATCAGCCCCAGCATTTT. Variable domain in full (rest from reference TRBV2 and TRBJ1-5): EPEVTQTPSHQVTQMGQEVILRCVPISNHLYFYWYRQILGQKVEFLVSFYNNEISEKSEIFDDQFSVERPDGSNFTLKIRSTKLEDSAMYFCASSDGGNDNQPQHFGDGTRLSIL.

CDR3 sequence reads: CAWSVHWSSGGSYEQYF. CDR3 DNA sequence: TGTGCCTGGAGTGTACATTGGAGTAGCGGGGGCTCCTACGAGCAGTACTTC. The V gene is TRBV30, the J gene TRBJ2-7; 9 bases line up with TRBD2. Germline loops: CDR1 GTSNPN, CDR2 SVGIG (reference sequence). The CDR3 is 17 amino acids. After removal of 0 bases from V and 0 bases from J, the junction contained 9 bases not matched to a gene.

The genes are TRBV11-2 and TRBJ1-1, with D unresolved. This CDR3 is 14 amino acids long. The germline V gene encodes CDR1 SGHAT and CDR2 FQNNGV. Trimming took off 2 bases at V and 5 bases at J, with 12 bases between the two ends. For the CDR3, the DNA is TGTGCCAGCAGCTTATCCCTGCCAGTTACTGAAGCTTTCTTT. It is translated as CASSLSLPVTEAFF. Drawing the rest from reference TRBV11-2 and TRBJ1-1, the complete variable domain is EAGVAQSPRYKIIEKRQSVAFWCNPISGHATLYWYQQILGQGPKLLIQFQNNGVVDDSQLPKDRFSAERLKGVDSTLKIQPAKLEDSAVYLCASSLSLPVTEAFFGQGTRLTVV.

In the case of this clone: Other DNA sequences in this sample translate to the same CDR3. The chain joins TRBV6-6 to TRBJ2-7; D is undetermined. Per germline, CDR1 MNHNY and CDR2 SVGAGI (reference sequence). The germline V and J ends were trimmed by 0 bases and 6 bases, with 6 bases remaining between them. This CDR3 is built from 12 residues. The CDR3 region is CASSYSTSEQYF. CDR3 DNA sequence: TGTGCCAGCAGTTACTCCACGAGCGAGCAGTACTTC.

This sequence joins TRBV29-1 and TRBJ1-2, with D unresolved. Trimming took 6 bases from V and 4 from J, leaving 12 bases between them. The CDR3 runs to 12 residues. Germline V gives CDR1 SQVTM, CDR2 ANQGSEA. CDR3 in DNA: TGCAGCGTCCCGGCGGATGTCTATGGCTACACCTTC. Translating it yields CSVPADVYGYTF.

V gene TRBV15 combines with J gene TRBJ1-2; no definite D call. The CDR3 spans 15 residues. CDR1 and CDR2 from the germline V gene are LNHNV and YYDKDF (reference sequence). The germline V and J ends were trimmed by 0 bases and 0 bases, with 8 bases remaining between them. The CDR3 region is CATSRDVRANYGYTF. The CDR3 DNA is TGTGCCACCAGCAGAGATGTCAGAGCTAACTATGGCTACACCTTC.

The chain links TRBV7-3 to TRBJ2-1; D unresolved. Germline V gene lookup returns CDR1 SGHTA and CDR2 FQGTGA. CDR3 length equals 13 residues. With 3 bases removed from V and 9 bases from J, the gap between germline ends came to 12 bases. As DNA, the CDR3 is TGTGCCAGCAGCTTTCAATGGAGTGGTGAGCAGTTCTTC. This gives the protein CASSFQWSGEQFF.

This clone is a singleton in its sample. The V gene is TRBV5-1, the J gene TRBJ2-1; 12 nucleotides match TRBD2. This CDR3 contains 16 residues. With V trimmed by 5 bases and J by 7 bases, 10 bases remained unmatched. Germline CDR1 reads SGHRS; CDR2 reads YFSETQ. The CDR3 reads CASRFKLAGGDNEQFF. As DNA, the CDR3 is TGCGCCAGCAGGTTCAAACTAGCGGGAGGAGATAATGAGCAGTTCTTC.

Concerning this clone itself: This sample also contains other DNA sequences that code for the same CDR3. The chain combines TRBV15 with TRBJ1-2; D is ambiguous. The CDR3 extends over 13 amino acids. Germline CDR1 LNHNV, CDR2 YYDKDF (reference sequence). V was cut by 0 bases and J by 1 base, with 3 bases left in between. The CDR3, as DNA: TGTGCCACCAGCAGAGACAGTAACTATGGCTACACCTTC. Amino acid sequence: CATSRDSNYGYTF.

The sample holds one count of this clone. The chain has TRBV4-1 and TRBJ2-7; the match to TRBD2 covers 7 bases. V gave up 4 bases and J gave up 1 base; unmatched junction bases: 10. The CDR3 length is 16 residues. Germline V gene lookup returns CDR1 MGHRA and CDR2 YSYEKL. CDR3 nucleotide sequence: TGCGCCAGCAGCCGCAAGCCGCTAGCGGAGTCCTACGAGCAGTACTTC. Its protein is CASSRKPLAESYEQYF.

This chain uses TRBV6-6 with TRBJ1-2; 10 positions agree with TRBD1. V was clipped by 4 bases and J by 6 bases; unmatched bases: 2. The germline gives CDR1 MNHNY, CDR2 SVGAGI (reference sequence). The CDR3 covers 13 residues. This CDR3 is CASSSGQGNGYTF. In DNA, the CDR3 is TGTGCCAGCAGTTCGGGACAGGGGAATGGCTACACCTTC.

This clone was counted between two and nine times. V and J are TRBV5-1 and TRBJ2-2; no clear D. The CDR3 has 12 residues. Germline V gene lookup returns CDR1 SGHRS and CDR2 YFSETQ. The V end lost 0 bases, the J end lost 6 bases, and 3 bases lay between the germline ends. The CDR3 is CASSLEAGELFF. CDR3 in DNA: TGCGCCAGCAGCTTGGAGGCCGGGGAGCTGTTTTTT.

The CDR3 loop is CASPRDITGELFF. CDR3 bases: TGTGCCAGCCCGCGAGACATCACCGGGGAGCTGTTTTTT. V usage is TRBV6-1 and J usage is TRBJ2-2, with unresolved D. The CDR3 loop spans 13 amino acids. Germline assignment: CDR1 MNHNS and CDR2 SASEGT. Trimming stripped 8 bases from V and 4 bases from J, with 11 bases between.

On this clone itself: This sample also contains other DNA sequences that code for the same CDR3. The V and J genes are TRBV5-1 and TRBJ2-7, with TRBD2 matching 8 bases. V shed 0 bases and J 4 bases; nucleotides not matched to a gene: 6. The CDR3 covers 15 residues. CDR1 and CDR2 (germline): SGHRS, YFSETQ. The CDR3 nucleotides read TGCGCCAGCAGCTTGGCTGGGACTAGGAGTTACGAGCAGTACTTC. Amino acid sequence: CASSLAGTRSYEQYF.

This chain joins TRBV30 and TRBJ2-3; D remains unclear. CDR1 GTSNPN and CDR2 SVGIG come from the germline V gene (reference sequence). V lost 0 bases and J lost 3, with 13 bases in between. This CDR3 has 15 amino acids. The CDR3 loop reads CAWSVQEVGTDTQYF. The DNA of the CDR3 is TGTGCCTGGAGTGTACAAGAGGTTGGGACAGATACGCAGTATTTT.

This clone came up once. This sample includes further DNA sequences coding for the same CDR3. This sequence joins TRBV4-3 and TRBJ2-3; D is ambiguous. The CDR3 contains 14 residues. The V and J ends lost 3 bases and 3 bases respectively, with 10 bases between them. Germline V CDR1 and CDR2: LGHNA, YSLEER. CDR3 in DNA: TGCGCCAGCAGCCAGTTGGGCGGAACAGATACGCAGTATTTT. Residues: CASSQLGGTDTQYF.

The chain combines TRBV11-2 with TRBJ2-7, with a weak D call TRBD2 (6 bases). The CDR3 loop spans 12 amino acids. The V and J ends lost 5 bases and 10 bases respectively, with 15 bases between them. CDR1 and CDR2 from the germline V gene are SGHAT and FQNNGV. In DNA, the CDR3 is TGTGCCAGCAGCCCCGGGGGAGGAAAACAGTACTTC. It specifies CASSPGGGKQYF. Full variable domain (outside the CDR3, taken from reference TRBV11-2 and TRBJ2-7): EAGVAQSPRYKIIEKRQSVAFWCNPISGHATLYWYQQILGQGPKLLIQFQNNGVVDDSQLPKDRFSAERLKGVDSTLKIQPAKLEDSAVYLCASSPGGGKQYFGPGTRLTVT.

V is TRBV5-1 and J is TRBJ2-7; 9 bases line up with TRBD2. This CDR3 has 14 residues. V shed 4 bases and J 6 bases; nucleotides not matched to a gene: 8. Germline V gene sequence: CDR1 SGHRS, CDR2 YFSETQ. CDR3 DNA sequence: TGCGCCAGCAGCCCTGGGACTAGCAGAGGCGAGCAGTACTTC. Its translation: CASSPGTSRGEQYF.

The chain uses TRBV7-9 and TRBJ1-3; D remains ambiguous. In germline, CDR1 is SEHNR, CDR2 FQNEAQ (reference sequence). The CDR3 runs to 15 residues. V lost 5 bases, J lost 6 bases, and 17 bases lay in between. CDR3 nucleotide sequence: TGTGCCAGCAGCCCGAGGGAGGGCCGAGAAAACACCATATATTTT. Amino acid sequence: CASSPREGRENTIYF.